This T cell receptor (beta chain) was sequenced for a study of T cell responses to AZD1222 COVID-19 vaccine (dated by TCRdb to the early 2020s). About the study as a whole: Because spike-specific TCR depth and breadth did not differ between the two schedules, AZD1222 recipients who got a second dose at roughly 4 weeks were pooled with those who got a second dose at roughly 12 weeks. TCR sequencing was performed for 230 to 250 trial participants, of whom about 200 were given two doses of AZD1222 and around 26 were given two doses of MenACWY control vaccine. Enrollment into the trials was organized by age into subgroups of 18-55, 56-69 and 70-plus years, and those subgroups contained approximately 160, 26 and 62 TCR-sequenced participants, respectively. Paper-wide results and their limitations: In the small 56-69-year group, the increase in depth fell short of significance, most likely because of low power. After two AZD1222 doses, spike-specific TCR breadth and depth were significantly higher than at day 0 and than in MenACWY recipients. Reportedly, close to half of the unique spike-specific TCRs recognized epitopes lying outside the regions that are mutated in the B.1.351 and B.1.1.7 variants. No day 14 peak-response samples were available, so repertoires were characterized only after the peak T cell response. Conclusions about previously exposed vaccinees are limited, since just six AZD1222 recipients were seropositive for SARS-CoV-2 at baseline. Most participants were white British and females outnumbered males, and the authors suggested that clonal diversity may have been underestimated. Vaccine-associated CD4 TCRs spanned the whole spike protein, with dominant responses in regions 160-218 and 743-854.

The sample's time point label is to be understood as: baseline before first vaccination. Vaccinee samples came from UK trials COV001 and COV002, including a single-blind randomized controlled phase 2/3 trial of AZD1222 (ChAdOx1 nCoV-19) in healthy adults. For TCRbeta chain sequencing, PBMC samples were collected from trial participants at day 0 and at day 28 after the second dose. Notes on this clone: No cognate antigen has been identified for it. No base quality values were provided; no much bigger clone lies one nucleotide off.

CDR1 and CDR2, per the germline V gene, are LGHNA and YNFKEQ. The V and J ends are trimmed by 1 base and 4 bases, leaving 5 bases between them. The CDR3 sequence holds 12 residues, the cysteine and phenylalanine included. The sequence is cut down to CDR3 DNA, 36 bases in frame from base 1. The CDR3 regions of human TCRbeta chains were subjected to immunosequencing. Under the source paper's analysis protocol: TCRs in the repertoires were compared against a reference library of SARS-CoV-2-specific TCRs that had been generated with the MIRA antigen-specificity platform. Breadth meant the fraction of unique TCRs that were SARS-CoV-2-associated, whereas depth meant the fraction of total T cells that were SARS-CoV-2-associated. Each spike-specific TCR was assigned to its reactive spike region and to a CD4 or CD8 class using the MIRA data. Log10-transformed breadth and depth values were compared by one-way ANOVA with Sidak's multiple comparisons tests. The table comes from immuneACCESS by way of TCRdb, which keeps in-frame sequences with V and J called. Part of the clones is missing from these tables; in studies checked, under half for an unresolved V gene and the rest for unknown reasons. D and trimming come from the DNA, and the V and J calls and clone size come from that table. For this sample there are 130,000 to 150,000 clones; approximately 88% appear just once. The top ten constitute roughly 2% of the sample.

The sequence was obtained from an adult in good health. The chain is encoded by TRBV4-2 joined to TRBJ2-7; no D segment can be confidently identified. Material: peripheral blood, obtained on day 0 of AZD1222 vaccination. The CDR3 region: CASSQGGYEQYF. The DNA sequence follows: TGTGCCAGCAGCCAAGGGGGTTACGAGCAGTACTTC.